The 21 T cell receptor beta chains below were found in one sample sequenced in a study of blood T cell repertoires in COVID-19. The repertoire was sequenced with immunoSEQ multiplex PCR; TCRdb's copy has only in-frame clones and lacks some. Counted here are fewer than 400,000 clones, roughly 90% occurring once; the ten biggest clones make up approximately 9%. Material: PBMCs or T cells enriched from blood (not recorded which). These TCRs come from a woman in her late teens or twenties who had recovered from COVID-19.

The chain recombines TRBV27 with TRBJ2-1; TRBD2 matches 10 bases. Trimming took 7 bases from V and 6 from J; bases not matched to a gene: 18. This CDR3 has 18 amino acids. Germline CDR1 is MNHEY and CDR2 is SMNVEV (reference sequence). CDR3 protein: CASTLGPYGLAGGNEQFF. The DNA for the CDR3 is TGTGCCAGCACTCTGGGTCCTTATGGCTTAGCGGGGGGCAATGAGCAGTTCTTC.

V is TRBV7-2 and J is TRBJ2-2; the match to TRBD1 covers 9 bases. The V gene end was trimmed by 1 base and the J gene end by 4 bases; junction bases not matched to a gene: 7. Germline CDR1 is SGHTA and CDR2 is FQGNSA. This CDR3 spans 17 amino acids. The DNA of the CDR3 is TGTGCCAGCAGCTTAGAGACAGGGGGTCTATTCACCGGGGAGCTGTTTTTT. It specifies CASSLETGGLFTGELFF.

The chain employs TRBV5-1 and TRBJ2-7; perhaps TRBD1 as D (6 bases). The germline V and J ends were trimmed by 3 bases and 2 bases, with 15 bases remaining between them. The length of the CDR3 is 15 residues. Germline CDR1 and CDR2: SGHRS and YFSETQ. The CDR3 spells CASSSLGTRTYEQYF. The CDR3 DNA reads TGCGCCAGCAGCTCACTAGGGACAAGGACCTACGAGCAGTACTTC.

V usage is TRBV9 and J usage is TRBJ2-3; tentative D call: TRBD1 (5 bases). This CDR3 is 16 amino acids long. Germline CDR1 reads SGDLS; CDR2 reads YYNGEE. The V and J ends lost 3 bases and 0 bases respectively, with 14 bases between them. CDR3 coding DNA: TGTGCCAGCAGCGCCCAGGGCCCCCTAAGCACAGATACGCAGTATTTT. The encoded protein is CASSAQGPLSTDTQYF.

This chain uses TRBV5-1 with TRBJ2-3; D may be TRBD2 (5 bases). This CDR3 is 14 amino acids long. Trimming shortened V by 5 bases and J by 0 bases, and 10 bases separated the two germline ends. Germline lookup yields CDR1 SGHRS and CDR2 YFSETQ. This chain's CDR3 is CASSPAASTDTQYF. The CDR3 region has the DNA TGCGCCAGCAGTCCAGCGGCAAGCACAGATACGCAGTATTTT.

The chain combines TRBV6-2 or TRBV6-3 with TRBJ2-5; D remains ambiguous. The V end lost 6 bases, the J end lost 0 bases, and 5 bases lay between the germline ends. CDR3 length: 12 residues. The V gene's germline CDR1 is MNHEY and CDR2 SVGEGT. CDR3 sequence (DNA): TGTGCCAGCAGCTTTAACCAAGAGACCCAGTACTTC. It translates to CASSFNQETQYF.

V and J are TRBV5-4 and TRBJ1-2; a possible D gene is TRBD1 (6 bases). The V end was cut by 3 bases, the J end by 6 bases, with 18 bases between. Germline V gene data show CDR1 as SGHNT and CDR2 as YYREEE (reference sequence). The CDR3 spans 15 residues. DNA of the CDR3: TGTGCCAGCAGCTCGGATGGGACACATTACAATGGCTACACCTTC. Residues: CASSSDGTHYNGYTF. The full variable domain, its missing parts supplied by reference TRBV5-4 and TRBJ1-2, is ETGVTQSPTHLIKTRGQQVTLRCSSQSGHNTVSWYQQALGQGPQFIFQYYREEENGRGNFPPRFSGLQFPNYSSELNVNALELDDSALYLCASSSDGTHYNGYTFGSGTRLTVV.

The V gene is TRBV29-1, the J gene TRBJ1-2; D may be TRBD1 (5 bases). V was clipped by 5 bases and J by 6 bases, with 13 bases between them. Germline CDR1 is SQVTM and CDR2 is ANQGSEA. The length of the CDR3 is 12 residues. CDR3 residues: CSVIGQPHGYTF. DNA of the CDR3: TGCAGCGTTATTGGACAACCGCATGGCTACACCTTC. The full variable domain, with the rest looked up from reference TRBV29-1 and TRBJ1-2, is SAVISQKPSRDICQRGTSLTIQCQVDSQVTMMFWYRQQPGQSLTLIATANQGSEATYESGFVIDKFPISRPNLTFSTLTVSNMSPEDSSIYLCSVIGQPHGYTFGSGTRLTVV.

The chain uses TRBV2 and TRBJ2-5, with 7 bases that match TRBD1. Germline CDR1 SNHLY, CDR2 FYNNEI. This CDR3 comprises 13 residues. The V gene end was trimmed by 5 bases and the J gene end by 3 bases; junction bases not matched to a gene: 3. The CDR3 nucleotides are TGTGCCAGCAGTCCCGACAGGGAAGAGACCCAGTACTTC. Its protein is CASSPDREETQYF.

The DNA of the CDR3 is TGTGCCAGCAGTTTATACGGGCGACAGTACAATGAGCAGTTCTTC. Protein sequence: CASSLYGRQYNEQFF. The rearrangement joins TRBV28 to TRBJ2-1; D possibly corresponds to TRBD1 (5 bases). This CDR3 contains 15 residues. Trimming pared 1 base from V and 4 bases from J, leaving 11 bases between. Germline CDR1 is MDHEN and CDR2 is SYDVKM.

The V and J genes are TRBV28 and TRBJ2-3; 7 nucleotides line up with TRBD1. J gave up 3 bases and V 7 bases, and 10 bases lay outside the gene matches. The CDR3 covers 15 residues. Germline values: CDR1 MDHEN, CDR2 SYDVKM. CDR3 nucleotide sequence: TGTGCCAGCAAGGTCCCGAGACAGGGTACAGATACGCAGTATTTT. Residues: CASKVPRQGTDTQYF. Drawing the rest from reference TRBV28 and TRBJ2-3, the complete variable domain is DVKVTQSSRYLVKRTGEKVFLECVQDMDHENMFWYRQDPGLGLRLIYFSYDVKMKEKGDIPEGYSVSREKKERFSLILESASTNQTSMYLCASKVPRQGTDTQYFGPGTRLTVL.

V is TRBV7-9 and J is TRBJ1-2; 9 nucleotides line up with TRBD1. V was pared by 5 bases and J by 8 bases, with 9 bases of the junction left unmatched. The CDR3 is 14 amino acids. Germline V gives CDR1 SEHNR, CDR2 FQNEAQ (reference sequence). The CDR3 bases are TGTGCCAGCAGCACAGGGGGCGCCGGTAAGGGCTACACCTTC. It is translated as CASSTGGAGKGYTF.

The V and J genes are TRBV11-2 and TRBJ2-1, with TRBD2 matching 8 bases. Germline values: CDR1 SGHAT, CDR2 FQNNGV. Germline trimming cut 5 bases from V and 0 bases from J; bases unmatched to any gene: 9. CDR3 length: 17 amino acids. The CDR3 protein is CASSTFRGGYSYNEQFF. The CDR3 DNA reads TGTGCCAGCAGCACCTTTCGCGGGGGGTACTCCTACAATGAGCAGTTCTTC.

This clone has a single count. The chain joins TRBV7-2 to TRBJ1-1, with D unresolved. Germline CDR1 and CDR2: SGHTA and FQGNSA. The CDR3 covers 13 residues. V lost 6 bases to trimming and J lost 4 bases, with 12 bases between them. CDR3 sequence: CASSYNQATEAFF. The DNA of the CDR3 is TGTGCCAGCAGTTATAACCAGGCCACTGAAGCTTTCTTT.

The chain uses TRBV6-6 and TRBJ1-2; D is perhaps TRBD1 (6 bases). CDR1 MNHNY and CDR2 SVGAGI come from the germline V gene (reference sequence). Between the trimmed V and J ends, which lost 6 bases and 0 bases, there was a span of 17 bases. The CDR3 totals 16 residues. In DNA, the CDR3 is TGTGCCAGCAGCCACACAAGGACAGCCCCTAACTATGGCTACACCTTC. It translates to CASSHTRTAPNYGYTF.

In DNA form, the CDR3 reads TGTGCCAGTAGTATCAGTTGGGAGCGCAATCAGCCCCAGCATTTT. Translated, it gives CASSISWERNQPQHF. The chain has TRBV19 and TRBJ1-5; the D is unclear. V was trimmed by 3 bases and J by 2 bases, leaving 11 bases between them. This CDR3 contains 15 residues. Germline assignment: CDR1 LNHDA and CDR2 SQIVND (reference sequence).

The CDR3 sequence: CASSQGDRGTSPLHF. CDR3 in DNA: TGTGCCAGCAGCCAAGGGGACAGGGGAACATCACCCCTCCACTTT. The chain is built from TRBV3-1 (or the pseudogene TRBV3-2) and TRBJ1-6; 10 nucleotides line up with TRBD1. V shed 1 base and J 10 bases; nucleotides not matched to a gene: 4. Germline-derived CDR1 and CDR2 are LGHDT and YNNKEL (reference sequence). The CDR3 extends over 15 amino acids.

V usage is TRBV5-6 and J usage is TRBJ1-4; tentative D call: TRBD1 (5 bases). The CDR3 runs 16 residues. The germline V gene encodes CDR1 SGHDT and CDR2 YYEEEE. The ends were cut back, 0 bases at V and 7 bases at J, with 16 bases in the middle. The CDR3 reads CASSLGGGGSGEKLFF. The CDR3 DNA is TGTGCCAGCAGCTTGGGTGGCGGGGGATCGGGTGAAAAACTGTTTTTT. Looking up the rest from reference TRBV5-6 and TRBJ1-4 gives the full variable domain: DAGVTQSPTHLIKTRGQQVTLRCSPKSGHDTVSWYQQALGQGPQFIFQYYEEEERQRGNFPDRFSGHQFPNYSSELNVNALLLGDSALYLCASSLGGGGSGEKLFFGSGTQLSVL.

This chain joins TRBV4-1 and TRBJ2-1; TRBD1 is a possible D gene (5 bases). V lost 1 base to trimming and J lost 6 bases, with 13 bases between them. Germline assignment: CDR1 MGHRA and CDR2 YSYEKL. This CDR3 is 15 amino acids long. CDR3 sequence: CASSQVGAFTNEQFF. CDR3 nucleotide sequence: TGCGCCAGCAGCCAAGTTGGGGCTTTTACCAATGAGCAGTTCTTC.

This chain uses TRBV27 with TRBJ2-7; 11 positions match TRBD2. The germline V gene has CDR1 MNHEY and CDR2 SMNVEV (reference sequence). This CDR3 is 15 amino acids long. V shed 6 bases and J 2 bases; nucleotides not matched to a gene: 6. Written as DNA, the CDR3 is TGTGCCAGCAGCGGTAGCGGGAGGGCCGCCTACGAGCAGTACTTC. Translation: CASSGSGRAAYEQYF.

The chain has TRBV7-3 and TRBJ1-1; 7 bases are shared with TRBD1. This CDR3 comprises 13 residues. V lost 5 bases, J lost 3 bases, and 3 bases stayed unmatched. Germline V lookup: CDR1 SGHTA, CDR2 FQGTGA. In DNA, the CDR3 is TGTGCCAGCAGCCTGACAGGGTACACTGAAGCTTTCTTT. As protein: CASSLTGYTEAFF.